The entry that follows covers one T cell receptor beta chain sequence. The data derive from a study of blood T cell repertoires in COVID-19. The wider study: Collection of acute and convalescent COVID-19 samples took place in the United States, Italy and Spain. PBMCs, B-cell-depleted T cells, or T cells provided the cDNA or gDNA that made up the material.

Original processing notes: It was from reference gene primer amplification that nucleated cell counts were estimated. TCRdb's copy holds only in-frame clones and misses some; the assay was immunoSEQ multiplex PCR. V, J and clone size were drawn from that table, and D and trimming were deduced from the DNA. The sample carries 180,000 or so clones, less than 80% recorded once. Specimen: peripheral blood. This TCR came from a man aged 45 to 65 who had recovered from COVID-19.

For the CDR3, the DNA is TGCGCCAGCAGCTCGGGACTAGCAAGGGGCCTCTACGAGCAGTACTTC. It encodes CASSSGLARGLYEQYF. This rearrangement joins TRBV5-1 to TRBJ2-7; TRBD2 matches 9 bases. This CDR3 region has 16 residues. The J segment lost 3 bases and the V segment lost 3 bases, leaving 10 bases of the junction unmatched. The germline CDR1 and CDR2 sequences are SGHRS and YFSETQ.